The 10 T cell receptor beta chains below were found in one sample sequenced in a study of OX40 agonist ivuxolimab in advanced cancers. Generated by immunoSEQ multiplex PCR, the TCRdb table keeps only in-frame clones and is missing some. The sample has tens of thousands of clones, 92% seen once. This material consisted of CD4+ or CD8+ T cells sorted from blood, taken in a trial of the OX40 agonist ivuxolimab. The receptors come from an adult with an advanced solid tumor such as melanoma, head and neck, liver or kidney cancer.

This sequence joins TRBV6-5 and TRBJ1-2, with a possible D match to TRBD1 (5 bases). CDR1 is MNHEY and CDR2 is SVGAGI in the germline V gene. CDR3 length equals 14 residues. Trimming pared 0 bases from V and 8 bases from J, leaving 13 bases between. The CDR3 nucleotides are TGTGCCAGCAGTTACTCCACGGGGGGGGTCGGCTACACCTTC. Its protein is CASSYSTGGVGYTF.

The chain is built from TRBV14 and TRBJ2-7, with no clear D. V was clipped by 2 bases and J by 7 bases, with 18 bases between them. CDR1 is SGHDN and CDR2 is FVKESK in the germline V gene. This CDR3 has 15 residues. The DNA for the CDR3 is TGTGCCAGCAGCCAATCGACAAGGACCCTCCGGGAGCAGTACTTC. Residues: CASSQSTRTLREQYF.

This rearrangement joins TRBV4-1 to TRBJ2-1; the D gene is possibly TRBD2 (7 bases). CDR1 and CDR2 from the germline V gene are MGHRA and YSYEKL. V lost 2 bases and J 2 bases, leaving 16 bases between the germline ends. The CDR3 extends over 17 amino acids. The CDR3 sequence: CASSQPRGRSPYNEQFF. In DNA form, the CDR3 reads TGCGCCAGCAGCCAACCGCGGGGGCGTTCACCCTACAATGAGCAGTTCTTC.

This rearrangement joins TRBV11-2 to TRBJ2-5, with D tentatively TRBD2 (6 bases). The CDR3 length is 17 residues. Germline CDR1 reads SGHAT; CDR2 reads FQNNGV. V lost 1 base and J 2 bases, leaving 17 bases between the germline ends. CDR3 sequence (DNA): TGTGCCAGCAGCTTAGGAAGTACGGCGGGGAAGCAAGAGACCCAGTACTTC. Its translation: CASSLGSTAGKQETQYF.

The V gene is TRBV18, the J gene TRBJ1-2; D perhaps matches TRBD1 (5 bases). The CDR3 has 14 residues. V was pared by 3 bases and J by 1 base, with 9 bases between. Germline CDR1 reads KGHSH; CDR2 reads LQKENI. This CDR3 reads CASSPQGFNYGYTF. DNA for the CDR3: TGTGCCAGCTCACCCCAGGGTTTTAACTATGGCTACACCTTC. The full variable domain, completed using reference TRBV18 and TRBJ1-2, is NAGVMQNPRHLVRRRGQEARLRCSPMKGHSHVYWYRQLPEEGLKFMVYLQKENIIDESGMPKERFSAEFPKEGPSILRIQQVVRGDSAAYFCASSPQGFNYGYTFGSGTRLTVV.

This chain joins TRBV29-1 and TRBJ2-1; the match to TRBD2 covers 13 bases. Per the germline V gene, CDR1 is SQVTM and CDR2 is ANQGSEA. The CDR3 runs to 13 residues. V was clipped by 7 bases and J by 7 bases; unmatched bases: 4. The CDR3 nucleotides read TGCAGCGGGGGACTAGCGGGACGGAATGAGCAGTTCTTC. The encoded protein is CSGGLAGRNEQFF.

The chain combines TRBV18 with TRBJ2-7; TRBD2 might be the D (6 bases). The germline gives CDR1 KGHSH, CDR2 LQKENI. This CDR3 is 12 amino acids long. Trimming removed 4 bases at V and 5 bases at J, with 9 bases between. CDR3 residues: CASSQGLNEQYF. The CDR3 DNA reads as TGTGCCAGCTCACAGGGACTCAACGAGCAGTACTTC.

The chain employs TRBV30 and TRBJ1-4, with D possibly TRBD1 on 5 matching bases. Germline V lookup: CDR1 GTSNPN, CDR2 SVGIG (reference sequence). V shed 4 bases and J shed 8 bases, with 14 bases lying between them. The CDR3 loop spans 13 amino acids. The CDR3 sequence: CAWTTGPGEKLFF. The CDR3 DNA reads as TGTGCCTGGACCACGGGACCTGGGGAAAAACTGTTTTTT.

The J gene is TRBJ2-2, the V gene TRBV11-3; 11 bases agree with TRBD1. The V gene's germline CDR1 is SGHNT and CDR2 YENEEA. V lost 5 bases, J lost 7 bases, and 9 bases stayed unmatched. The CDR3 runs to 16 residues. The CDR3 sequence is CASSRWTGGEVGELFF. CDR3 sequence (DNA): TGTGCCAGCAGCCGATGGACAGGGGGCGAAGTCGGGGAGCTGTTTTTT.

This clone was seen a single time. The V call is TRBV5-8, the J call TRBJ1-2, with a tentative D call TRBD1 (5 bases). V lost 0 bases and J lost 4, with 10 bases in between. Germline loops: CDR1 SGHTS, CDR2 YDEGEE. This CDR3 has 14 residues. The CDR3 region has the DNA TGTGCCAGCAGCTTGGGGCGGGGCGGCTATGGCTACACCTTC. Translation gives CASSLGRGGYGYTF.